What follows are 28 T cell receptor beta chains derived from one specimen sequenced in a study of T cell responses to AZD1222 COVID-19 vaccine. The repertoire was sequenced with immunoSEQ multiplex PCR; TCRdb's copy has only in-frame clones and lacks some. The data show 90,000 to 95,000 clones, 88% seen once. This sample comprised peripheral blood, obtained 28 days after the second AZD1222 dose. These TCRs come from an adult who received the AZD1222 COVID-19 vaccine.

This chain uses TRBV14 with TRBJ2-1; a possible D gene is TRBD2 (5 bases). The V and J ends lost 3 bases and 5 bases respectively, with 11 bases between them. The CDR3 contains 14 residues. The germline V gene encodes CDR1 SGHDN and CDR2 FVKESK. The CDR3 loop reads CASSQDLGHNEQFF. The CDR3, as DNA: TGTGCCAGCAGCCAGGACTTGGGCCACAATGAGCAGTTCTTC.

The V and J genes are TRBV5-1 and TRBJ1-3; 8 bases fit TRBD1. J was trimmed by 3 bases and V by 3 bases; bases with no gene match: 11. The germline V gene has CDR1 SGHRS and CDR2 YFSETQ. The CDR3 is made up of 17 amino acids. CDR3 DNA: TGCGCCAGCAGCTCTAACCCAGGGGGCTTAGGTGGAAACACCATATATTTT. Encoded protein: CASSSNPGGLGGNTIYF.

The V call is TRBV18, the J call TRBJ1-6, with no clear D. Germline CDR1 is KGHSH and CDR2 is LQKENI. The CDR3 consists of 16 residues. V shed 2 bases and J shed 7 bases, with 15 bases lying between them. For the CDR3, the DNA is TGTGCCAGCTCACCATCCCCAGGCCTTATCAATTCACCCCTCCACTTT. Residues: CASSPSPGLINSPLHF.

The CDR3 spells CASSFTGTEQFF. The CDR3 DNA sequence: TGTGCCAGCAGTTTTACGGGGACAGAGCAGTTCTTC. This chain uses TRBV12-3 or TRBV12-4 with TRBJ2-1; TRBD1 might be the D (6 bases). Trimming took 3 bases from V and 10 from J, leaving 10 bases between them. The CDR3 is 12 amino acids.

The chain recombines TRBV10-1 with TRBJ2-7, with a weak D call TRBD1 (5 bases). The length of the CDR3 is 13 residues. The V gene lost 5 bases and the J gene lost 1 base, with 9 bases spanning the gap. In germline, CDR1 is WNHNN, CDR2 SYGVQD (reference sequence). The CDR3 region has the DNA TGCGCCAGCAGTCCCGACAGTTCCTACGAGCAGTACTTC. This gives the protein CASSPDSSYEQYF.

The rearrangement links TRBV5-4 to TRBJ2-1; TRBD2 agrees at 8 bases. The V segment lost 4 bases and the J segment 9 bases; nucleotides outside the gene matches: 12. This CDR3 has 15 amino acids. Germline V gene sequence: CDR1 SGHNT, CDR2 YYREEE (reference sequence). CDR3 in amino acids: CASSPAGLATGEQFF. Written as DNA, the CDR3 is TGTGCCAGCAGCCCGGCCGGACTAGCCACGGGTGAGCAGTTCTTC.

The rearrangement uses TRBV6-2 or TRBV6-3 and TRBJ1-5, with D hard to call. CDR3 length: 15 residues. V shed 5 bases and J shed 2 bases, with 13 bases lying between them. Germline V gene lookup returns CDR1 MNHEY and CDR2 SVGEGT. CDR3 in amino acids: CASSRAGTGNQPQHF. Written as DNA, the CDR3 is TGTGCCAGCAGTCGCGCCGGCACAGGCAATCAGCCCCAGCATTTT.

For the CDR3, the DNA is TGTGCCAGCAGTATAAACCCCAGGGGGCGCGGGGGTGGCTACACCTTC. Encoded protein: CASSINPRGRGGGYTF. The rearrangement links TRBV28 to TRBJ1-2, with 8 bases identical to TRBD1. The CDR3 runs to 16 residues. V was clipped by 5 bases and J by 7 bases; unmatched bases: 15. Germline V CDR1 and CDR2: MDHEN, SYDVKM.

This chain connects TRBV19 to TRBJ1-3, with D unresolved. CDR3 length: 12 residues. The V end lost 4 bases, the J end lost 8 bases, and 9 bases lay between the germline ends. Germline CDR1 is LNHDA and CDR2 is SQIVND (reference sequence). CDR3 amino acids: CASSKGPDTIYF. The CDR3 nucleotides are TGTGCCAGTAGTAAAGGACCGGACACCATATATTTT.

The chain joins TRBV11-1 to TRBJ2-1; the D is unclear. V lost 1 base, J lost 1 base, and 8 bases lay in between. The CDR3 is made up of 15 amino acids. Looked up from germline, CDR1 is SGHAT and CDR2 is FQDESV (reference sequence). CDR3 in DNA: TGTGCCAGCAGCTTAGTACGGGTTTCCTACAATGAGCAGTTCTTC. This encodes CASSLVRVSYNEQFF.

This clone appeared a single time. V gene TRBV7-9 combines with J gene TRBJ2-6; D call uncertain. Per germline, CDR1 SEHNR and CDR2 FQNEAQ (reference sequence). The CDR3 totals 15 residues. V was pared by 5 bases and J by 0 bases, with 8 bases between. CDR3 sequence: CASSIYSSGANVLTF. Here the CDR3 DNA reads TGTGCCAGCAGCATATATAGCTCTGGGGCCAACGTCCTGACTTTC.

The rearrangement joins TRBV11-3 to TRBJ2-7; tentative D call: TRBD2 (7 bases). Trimming removed 1 base from V and 4 bases from J, with 14 bases in between. This CDR3 is built from 15 residues. Germline lookup yields CDR1 SGHNT and CDR2 YENEEA. CDR3 sequence (DNA): TGTGCCAGCAGCTTAGTTCGGGGGGCCTCGTACGAGCAGTACTTC. It codes for CASSLVRGASYEQYF.

J is TRBJ2-7 and V is TRBV27, with D possibly called TRBD1 or TRBD2 (6 bases each). V was cut by 7 bases and J by 1 base, with 17 bases left in between. The CDR3 length is 15 residues. Germline V gene data show CDR1 as MNHEY and CDR2 as SMNVEV (reference sequence). The CDR3 loop reads CASTSLGGESYEQYF. The CDR3 bases are TGTGCCAGCACTTCGCTGGGGGGCGAGTCCTACGAGCAGTACTTC.

The chain employs TRBV9 and TRBJ2-7; the match to TRBD2 covers 8 bases. Looked up from germline, CDR1 is SGDLS and CDR2 is YYNGEE. V trimming: 4 bases; J trimming: 5 bases; junction bases outside the gene matches: 11. This CDR3 spans 15 amino acids. CDR3 loop: CASSPTAGGIHEQYF. The CDR3 nucleotides read TGTGCCAGCAGCCCAACTGCGGGGGGAATCCACGAGCAGTACTTC.

The V gene is TRBV5-4, the J gene TRBJ1-1; the match to TRBD1 covers 7 bases. V dropped 2 bases and J dropped 1; count of bases not matched to a gene: 5. CDR1 and CDR2 from the germline V gene are SGHNT and YYREEE (reference sequence). The CDR3 runs 15 residues. Written as DNA, the CDR3 is TGTGCCAGCAGCTTAACGACAGGGCCGAACACTGAAGCTTTCTTT. This codes for CASSLTTGPNTEAFF.

The chain combines TRBV6-5 with TRBJ1-1; no definite D call. This CDR3 comprises 12 residues. V gave up 5 bases and J gave up 8 bases, with 12 bases separating them. Germline loops: CDR1 MNHEY, CDR2 SVGAGI. The CDR3 sequence: CASSRSGDEAFF. The DNA of the CDR3 is TGTGCCAGCAGTAGGTCGGGAGACGAAGCTTTCTTT.

This chain uses TRBV11-2 with TRBJ2-7; 11 positions match TRBD2. Germline V lookup: CDR1 SGHAT, CDR2 FQNNGV. This CDR3 is 17 amino acids long. The trim removed 1 base at V and 2 bases at J, leaving 7 bases unmatched. The CDR3 region is CASSLVEGLAVTYEQYF. The CDR3 DNA reads TGTGCCAGCAGCTTAGTTGAGGGACTAGCGGTCACCTACGAGCAGTACTTC.

The gene calls are TRBV3-1 (or the pseudogene TRBV3-2) and TRBJ2-7, with 13 bases lining up with TRBD2. J lost 0 bases, V lost 4 bases, and 9 bases had no gene match. The germline V gene has CDR1 LGHDT and CDR2 YNNKEL (reference sequence). The CDR3 extends over 18 amino acids. CDR3 residues: CASSRLGLAGASSYEQYF. Here the CDR3 DNA reads TGTGCCAGCAGCCGATTAGGACTAGCGGGAGCGAGCTCCTACGAGCAGTACTTC.

The rearrangement uses TRBV29-1 and TRBJ2-7; D is perhaps TRBD1 (6 bases). The CDR3 runs 13 residues. V was shortened by 2 bases and J by 5 bases, with 13 bases between the two germline ends. Germline V gene sequence: CDR1 SQVTM, CDR2 ANQGSEA. This CDR3 reads CSVETDRSDEQYF. Written as DNA, the CDR3 is TGCAGCGTTGAAACGGACAGATCGGACGAGCAGTACTTC.

This chain links TRBV5-1 with TRBJ2-5; D gene ambiguous. The V gene lost 2 bases and the J gene lost 2 bases, with 10 bases spanning the gap. This CDR3 is built from 14 residues. The germline gives CDR1 SGHRS, CDR2 YFSETQ. CDR3 sequence: CASSFPGAQETQYF. The CDR3 coding sequence is TGCGCCAGCAGCTTCCCTGGAGCACAAGAGACCCAGTACTTC.

The chain employs TRBV7-9 and TRBJ2-1; perhaps D is TRBD1 or TRBD2 (7 bases each). Germline values: CDR1 SEHNR, CDR2 FQNEAQ (reference sequence). The ends were cut back, 4 bases at V and 12 bases at J, with 19 bases in the middle. This CDR3 comprises 14 residues. Here the CDR3 reads CASSSPSGAGGQFF. The CDR3 region has the DNA TGTGCCAGCAGCTCTCCAAGCGGGGCAGGGGGGCAGTTCTTC.

The chain combines TRBV30 with TRBJ2-2, with D perhaps TRBD1 (7 bases). This CDR3 spans 15 amino acids. The V gene lost 1 base and the J gene lost 3 bases, with 12 bases spanning the gap. Germline CDR1 is GTSNPN and CDR2 is SVGIG (reference sequence). The CDR3 nucleotides are TGTGCCTGGAGTGGGAGGGGGCGCGACACCGGGGAGCTGTTTTTT. Translation gives CAWSGRGRDTGELFF.

This clone was seen only once. The chain carries TRBV6-1 and TRBJ1-2; D ambiguous. This CDR3 has 14 amino acids. V was shortened by 5 bases and J by 7 bases, with 17 bases between the two germline ends. Germline CDR1 MNHNS, CDR2 SASEGT. The CDR3: CASSWTDAEGGYTF. In nucleotides, the CDR3 is TGTGCCAGCAGTTGGACCGACGCAGAGGGTGGCTACACCTTC.

The chain has TRBV4-2 and TRBJ2-7, with 8 bases matching TRBD2. Looked up from germline, CDR1 is LGHNA and CDR2 is YNFKEQ. This CDR3 contains 17 residues. The junction had 12 bases not matched to a gene; V was cut back by 3 bases and J by 2 bases. The CDR3 DNA follows: TGTGCCAGCAGCCACCCCCCCGGGCGGGGGGTTCCCTACGAGCAGTACTTC. Translation: CASSHPPGRGVPYEQYF.

This clone was recorded once. The chain uses TRBV11-2 and TRBJ2-2, with TRBD1 as a possible D gene (5 bases). Germline values: CDR1 SGHAT, CDR2 FQNNGV. This CDR3 is built from 17 residues. V was cut by 4 bases and J by 8 bases, with 23 bases left in between. CDR3 bases: TGTGCCAGCAGCTCCTGGAGTAATATCCTCAAGGGGGGGGAGCTGTTTTTT. Translation gives CASSSWSNILKGGELFF.

The chain has TRBV2 and TRBJ2-5; 8 bases align to TRBD1. V shed 4 bases and J 5 bases; nucleotides not matched to a gene: 6. The CDR3 contains 14 residues. Germline CDR1 SNHLY, CDR2 FYNNEI. The CDR3 bases are TGTGCCAGCAGTGGCGACAGGGGACAGGAGACCCAGTACTTC. This translates into CASSGDRGQETQYF.

This chain links TRBV27 with TRBJ2-3, with D possibly TRBD2 on 5 matching bases. Per the germline V gene, CDR1 is MNHEY and CDR2 is SMNVEV (reference sequence). The CDR3 sequence is 11 residues long. Trimming took 11 bases from V and 2 from J, leaving 8 bases between them. The CDR3 nucleotides are TGTGCCCCGGGGTCCACAGATACGCAGTATTTT. This sequence encodes CAPGSTDTQYF.

This rearrangement joins TRBV7-2 to TRBJ1-1, with TRBD1 as a possible D gene (5 bases). V was cut by 0 bases and J by 2 bases, with 10 bases left in between. From germline, CDR1 is SGHTA and CDR2 FQGNSA. The CDR3 has 15 amino acids. The CDR3 spells CASSLAPGSNTEAFF. The CDR3, as DNA: TGTGCCAGCAGCTTAGCCCCAGGGAGTAACACTGAAGCTTTCTTT.